The next 20 T cell receptor beta chains were all read from a single sample in a study of T cell responses to AZD1222 COVID-19 vaccine. Sequenced by immunoSEQ multiplex PCR; TCRdb stores in-frame clones only, minus some. The sample has 150,000 or so clones; roughly nine tenths are singletons. The sample was peripheral blood, taken on day 0 of AZD1222 vaccination. These receptors were collected from an adult in good health.

The chain combines TRBV6-5 with TRBJ1-4, with TRBD1 as a possible D gene (6 bases). V shed 6 bases and J shed 7 bases, with 15 bases lying between them. Germline CDR1 and CDR2: MNHEY and SVGAGI. The CDR3 totals 14 residues. This CDR3 reads CASSYRVKGEKLFF. CDR3 sequence (DNA): TGTGCCAGCAGCTACAGGGTAAAGGGTGAAAAACTGTTTTTT.

A note on this clone: An end of the junction differs from the germline gene, which may be a read error. The rearrangement uses TRBV7-7 and TRBJ1-1; 8 bases are shared with TRBD1. Germline V lookup: CDR1 SSHAT, CDR2 FNYEAQ (reference sequence). This CDR3 has 13 residues. CDR3 loop: CASSPGQGAEAFF. In nucleotides, the CDR3 is TGTGCTAGCAGTCCTGGACAGGGCGCTGAAGCTTTCTTT. Supplemented by reference TRBV7-7 and TRBJ1-1, the full variable domain reads GAGVSQSPRYKVTKRGQDVTLRCDPISSHATLYWYQQALGQGPEFLTYFNYEAQPDKSGLPSDRFSAERPEGSISTLTIQRTEQRDSAMYRCASSPGQGAEAFFGQGTRLTVV.

This chain joins TRBV24-1 and TRBJ2-1; 11 bases are a match to TRBD2. Per germline, CDR1 KGHDR and CDR2 SFDVKD. The CDR3 extends over 16 amino acids. J gave up 8 bases and V 4 bases, and 9 bases lay outside the gene matches. The CDR3 here is CATSEKPGLAAHEQFF. CDR3 DNA sequence: TGTGCCACCAGTGAGAAACCGGGACTAGCGGCACATGAGCAGTTCTTC.

This sequence joins TRBV5-1 and TRBJ1-5, with TRBD1 as a possible D gene (6 bases). Germline CDR1 reads SGHRS; CDR2 reads YFSETQ. The CDR3 is 15 amino acids. Trimming cost V 0 bases and J 4 bases, with 11 bases left between them. DNA of the CDR3: TGCGCCAGCAGCTTGGCAGGGGATCGAAATCAGCCCCAGCATTTT. Translated: CASSLAGDRNQPQHF. Complete variable domain (other parts from reference TRBV5-1 and TRBJ1-5): KAGVTQTPRYLIKTRGQQVTLSCSPISGHRSVSWYQQTPGQGLQFLFEYFSETQRNKGNFPGRFSGRQFSNSRSEMNVSTLELGDSALYLCASSLAGDRNQPQHFGDGTRLSIL.

The chain has TRBV19 and TRBJ1-3; D gene ambiguous. Germline CDR1 and CDR2: LNHDA and SQIVND (reference sequence). The CDR3 length is 12 residues. Trimming removed 8 bases from V and 0 bases from J, with 5 bases in between. CDR3 amino acids: CASSDSGNTIYF. CDR3 sequence (DNA): TGTGCCAGTTCGGACTCTGGAAACACCATATATTTT.

The rearrangement uses TRBV30 and TRBJ1-2; tentative D call: TRBD1 (6 bases). This CDR3 comprises 13 residues. Germline CDR1 reads GTSNPN; CDR2 reads SVGIG (reference sequence). CDR3: CAGGLLRNYGYTF. DNA of the CDR3: TGTGCTGGGGGCCTGTTAAGAAACTATGGCTACACCTTC.

CDR3 residues: CASKTKGEAFF. The CDR3 DNA sequence: TGTGCCAGTAAAACAAAAGGGGAAGCTTTCTTT. This sequence joins TRBV19 and TRBJ1-1; unclear D gene. The germline gives CDR1 LNHDA, CDR2 SQIVND (reference sequence). V lost 7 bases and J 8 bases, leaving 11 bases between the germline ends. The CDR3 covers 11 residues.

Regarding this clone: Germline is not matched at one junction end, which may reflect a read error. The chain combines TRBV6-5 with TRBJ1-4; possible D gene TRBD1, 6 bases. This CDR3 is built from 15 residues. In germline, CDR1 is MNHEY, CDR2 SVGAGI. For the CDR3, the DNA is TGTGCCAGCAGTGACTCAGGGGATCCTAATGAAAAACTGTTTTTT. It codes for CASSDSGDPNEKLFF.

The chain employs TRBV6-2 or TRBV6-3 and TRBJ2-7; perhaps TRBD2 as D (7 bases). The V gene lost 0 bases and the J gene lost 2 bases, with 17 bases spanning the gap. The CDR3 runs to 17 residues. From germline, CDR1 is MNHEY and CDR2 SVGEGT. The CDR3 DNA reads as TGTGCCAGCAGTTACTCGGGGGCGGGAGTGATCACCTACGAGCAGTACTTC. Amino acids: CASSYSGAGVITYEQYF.

Written as DNA, the CDR3 is TGTGCCAGCAGCTTAGGAAAGGGGAATGAGCAGTTCTTC. This sequence encodes CASSLGKGNEQFF. J is TRBJ2-1 and V is TRBV7-2, with a possible D match to TRBD1 (5 bases). This CDR3 comprises 13 residues. Trimming removed 1 base at V and 7 bases at J, with 8 bases between. Looked up from germline, CDR1 is SGHTA and CDR2 is FQGNSA.

This CDR3 reads CASSFPGQGSYEQYF. The CDR3 DNA reads as TGTGCCAGCAGCTTCCCGGGACAGGGTTCCTACGAGCAGTACTTC. The genes are TRBV28 and TRBJ2-7; TRBD1 matches at 9 bases. Per germline, CDR1 MDHEN and CDR2 SYDVKM. The length of the CDR3 is 15 residues. V lost 6 bases, J lost 1 base, and 7 bases stayed unmatched.

The V call is TRBV15, the J call TRBJ1-6; no definite D call. Germline CDR1 reads LNHNV; CDR2 reads YYDKDF (reference sequence). Trimming removed 1 base from V and 6 bases from J, with 10 bases in between. This CDR3 region has 15 residues. The CDR3 coding sequence is TGTGCCACCAGCAGAGGTCGAGGAGCTAATTCACCCCTCCACTTT. This gives the protein CATSRGRGANSPLHF.

The CDR3 region is CTWGTEINYGYTF. The CDR3 bases are TGTACTTGGGGGACAGAAATTAACTATGGCTACACCTTC. The chain recombines TRBV11-2 with TRBJ1-2; 7 bases fit TRBD1. The CDR3 length is 13 residues. Germline V gene data show CDR1 as SGHAT and CDR2 as FQNNGV. The whole variable domain, remainder taken from reference TRBV11-2 and TRBJ1-2, is EAGVAQSPRYKIIEKRQSVAFWCNPISGHATLYWYQQILGQGPKLLIQFQNNGVVDDSQLPKDRFSAERLKGVDSTLKIQPAKLEDSAVYLCTWGTEINYGYTFGSGTRLTVV.

This sequence joins TRBV7-8 and TRBJ2-2, with D tentatively TRBD1 (5 bases). CDR3 size: 20 residues. Trimming removed 5 bases from V and 2 bases from J, with 27 bases in between. The germline gives CDR1 SGHVS, CDR2 FQNEAQ. This chain's CDR3 is CASSPRTLAPLKFNTGELFF. In DNA form, the CDR3 reads TGTGCCAGCAGCCCCCGGACACTGGCTCCCCTCAAGTTTAACACCGGGGAGCTGTTTTTT.

This chain links TRBV5-4 with TRBJ1-6; the match to TRBD1 covers 9 bases. The ends lost 0 bases at V and 9 bases at J; junction bases unmatched: 4. Germline CDR1 and CDR2: SGHNT and YYREEE (reference sequence). This CDR3 contains 15 residues. The CDR3 loop reads CASSLEGTGTSPLHF. The CDR3, as DNA: TGTGCCAGCAGCTTGGAAGGGACAGGGACTTCACCCCTCCACTTT.

The chain couples TRBV7-2 to TRBJ2-7; 8 bases match TRBD2. Trimming cost V 4 bases and J 5 bases; bases outside gene matches: 7. The germline gives CDR1 SGHTA, CDR2 FQGNSA. The CDR3 is 14 residues long. The CDR3 spells CASSSPGLGNEQYF. The CDR3 DNA reads as TGTGCCAGCAGCTCCCCGGGACTAGGGAACGAGCAGTACTTC. The entire variable domain, with the rest obtained from reference TRBV7-2 and TRBJ2-7, is as follows: GAGVSQSPSNKVTEKGKDVELRCDPISGHTALYWYRQSLGQGLEFLIYFQGNSAPDKSGLPSDRFSAERTGGSVSTLTIQRTQQEDSAVYLCASSSPGLGNEQYFGPGTRLTVT.

The chain employs TRBV5-1 and TRBJ1-5; no definite D call. Germline V lookup: CDR1 SGHRS, CDR2 YFSETQ. This CDR3 region has 14 residues. The germline V and J ends were trimmed by 0 bases and 6 bases, with 10 bases remaining between them. CDR3 nucleotides: TGCGCCAGCAGCTTGGGAGGGATGGGTCAGCCCCAGCATTTT. Protein product: CASSLGGMGQPQHF.

The chain uses TRBV3-1 (or the pseudogene TRBV3-2) and TRBJ2-1; D assignment may be TRBD1 or TRBD2 (5 bases each). Between the trimmed V and J ends, which lost 2 bases and 13 bases, there was a span of 12 bases. This CDR3 spans 12 amino acids. Germline lookup yields CDR1 LGHDT and CDR2 YNNKEL (reference sequence). The CDR3 DNA reads as TGTGCCAGCAGCCAATCTCGGGGCAACCAGTTCTTC. It encodes CASSQSRGNQFF.

V is TRBV2 and J is TRBJ1-2; no definite D call. Germline V gives CDR1 SNHLY, CDR2 FYNNEI. Trimming stripped 5 bases from V and 4 bases from J, with 11 bases between. The CDR3 is made up of 13 amino acids. The CDR3 DNA sequence: TGTGCCAGCAGTCCAAACCGAATCTATGGCTACACCTTC. Amino acid sequence: CASSPNRIYGYTF. Looking up the rest from reference TRBV2 and TRBJ1-2 gives the full variable domain: EPEVTQTPSHQVTQMGQEVILRCVPISNHLYFYWYRQILGQKVEFLVSFYNNEISEKSEIFDDQFSVERPDGSNFTLKIRSTKLEDSAMYFCASSPNRIYGYTFGSGTRLTVV.

The V and J genes are TRBV14 and TRBJ1-4, with TRBD1 matching over 7 bases. The CDR3 is 18 amino acids. CDR1 is SGHDN and CDR2 is FVKESK in the germline V gene. The junction had 15 bases not matched to a gene; V was cut back by 1 base and J by 7 bases. The DNA of the CDR3 is TGTGCCAGCAGCCAAGGGCCTGGTATAGGGGGCGTTGGTGAAAAACTGTTTTTT. This gives the protein CASSQGPGIGGVGEKLFF.